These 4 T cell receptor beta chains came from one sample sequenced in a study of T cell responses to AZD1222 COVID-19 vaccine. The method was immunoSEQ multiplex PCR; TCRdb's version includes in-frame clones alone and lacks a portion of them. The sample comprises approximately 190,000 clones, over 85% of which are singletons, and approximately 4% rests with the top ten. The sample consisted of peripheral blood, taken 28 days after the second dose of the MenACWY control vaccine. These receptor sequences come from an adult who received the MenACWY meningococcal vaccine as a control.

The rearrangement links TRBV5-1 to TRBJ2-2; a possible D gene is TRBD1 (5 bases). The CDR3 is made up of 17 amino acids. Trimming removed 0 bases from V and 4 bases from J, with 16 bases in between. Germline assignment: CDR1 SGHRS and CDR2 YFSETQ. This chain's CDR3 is CASSLGVGRVVTGELFF. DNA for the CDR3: TGCGCCAGCAGCTTGGGGGTCGGCAGGGTGGTCACCGGGGAGCTGTTTTTT.

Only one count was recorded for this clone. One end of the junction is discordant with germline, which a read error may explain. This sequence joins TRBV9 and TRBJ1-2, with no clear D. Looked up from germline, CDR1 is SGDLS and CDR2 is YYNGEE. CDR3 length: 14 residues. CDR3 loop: CTSSVVANNYGYTF. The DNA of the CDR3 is TGTACCAGCAGCGTAGTGGCAAATAACTATGGCTACACCTTC.

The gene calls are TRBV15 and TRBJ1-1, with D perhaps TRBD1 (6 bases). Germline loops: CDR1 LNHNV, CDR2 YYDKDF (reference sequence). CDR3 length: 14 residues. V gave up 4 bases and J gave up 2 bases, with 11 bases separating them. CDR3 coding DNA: TGTGCCACCAGCAAAACGGACAGAAACACTGAAGCTTTCTTT. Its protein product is CATSKTDRNTEAFF.

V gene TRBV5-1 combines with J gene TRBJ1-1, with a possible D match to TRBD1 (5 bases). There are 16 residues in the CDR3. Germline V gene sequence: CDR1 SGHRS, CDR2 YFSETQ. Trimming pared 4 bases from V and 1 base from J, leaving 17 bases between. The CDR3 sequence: CASSPEEGRWNTEAFF. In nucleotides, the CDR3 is TGCGCCAGCAGCCCAGAGGAGGGGAGATGGAACACTGAAGCTTTCTTT.